This T cell receptor beta chain was captured in a study of vaccination effects on CD4 cells after COVID-19. Study summary: Post-vaccine draws lagged the second dose by a median of 72 days.

As concerns this clone: No antigen is known for it.

The study's findings and limits: Only 1 of 255 vaccine-induced clones from healthy vaccinees cross-reacted with common cold coronaviruses.

The repertoire was sequenced with immunoSEQ multiplex PCR; TCRdb's copy has only in-frame clones and lacks some. This repertoire shows approximately 70,000 clones, roughly 73% found once; its top ten account for around 2.1%. Culture lasted around eleven days before CD4+ T cell isolation. The participants, recipients of two vaccine doses, got either BNT162b2 or mRNA-1273. Neither prior SARS-CoV-2 infection nor positive nucleocapsid antibodies were present in the vaccine recipients. Days 3 and 7 saw half the medium replaced with IL-2 medium. This CDR3 contains 14 residues. Per germline, CDR1 WSHSY and CDR2 SAAADI. V gave up 4 bases and J gave up 1 base, with 10 bases separating them.

The rearrangement uses TRBV10-2 and TRBJ1-1; D is unclear. The clonotype comes from a human donor who received a COVID-19 vaccine. Specimen: CD4+ T cells from PBMCs cultured without peptide, collected after COVID-19 vaccination. The CDR3 loop is CASSVYTTNTEAFF. The CDR3 nucleotides read TGCGCCAGCAGTGTGTACACAACGAACACTGAAGCTTTCTTT.